Below, 9 T cell receptor beta chains from the same sample are listed, as sequenced in a study of T cell responses to AZD1222 COVID-19 vaccine. The method was immunoSEQ multiplex PCR; TCRdb's version includes in-frame clones alone and lacks a portion of them. The sample has 90,000 to 120,000 clones; about 90% are singletons. The source was peripheral blood, collected 28 days after the second AZD1222 dose. Receptor source: an adult who received the AZD1222 COVID-19 vaccine.

The chain recombines TRBV5-6 with TRBJ2-1; no firm D call. The CDR3 loop spans 12 amino acids. V was pared by 1 base and J by 2 bases, with 1 base between. Germline lookup yields CDR1 SGHDT and CDR2 YYEEEE. CDR3 nucleotide sequence: TGTGCCAGCAGCTTGCCCTACAATGAGCAGTTCTTC. Translating it yields CASSLPYNEQFF.

The rearrangement uses TRBV24-1 and TRBJ1-1; D uncertain. With 3 bases removed from V and 1 base from J, the gap between germline ends came to 11 bases. The CDR3 is 15 residues long. The germline V gene has CDR1 KGHDR and CDR2 SFDVKD. In DNA form, the CDR3 reads TGTGCCACCAGTGATCATAGGTCGGGGAACACTGAAGCTTTCTTT. Translation gives CATSDHRSGNTEAFF.

V is TRBV30 and J is TRBJ1-5; 8 positions match TRBD1. The CDR3 spans 14 residues. Germline trimming cut 1 base from V and 3 bases from J; bases unmatched to any gene: 2. CDR1 is GTSNPN, CDR2 SVGIG, per germline (reference sequence). CDR3 nucleotide sequence: TGTGCCTGGAGTGCAGGGGGCCACAATCAGCCCCAGCATTTT. Protein: CAWSAGGHNQPQHF.

In this sample, this clone turned up once. The V call is TRBV5-1, the J call TRBJ2-5; 9 nucleotides line up with TRBD1. The CDR3 extends over 15 amino acids. Germline V gene sequence: CDR1 SGHRS, CDR2 YFSETQ. V lost 6 bases, J lost 4 bases, and 10 bases stayed unmatched. The CDR3 is CASTRTGDPGETQYF. The CDR3 bases are TGCGCCAGCACCCGGACAGGGGACCCAGGAGAGACCCAGTACTTC.

This sequence joins TRBV27 and TRBJ2-2, with D tentatively TRBD2 (5 bases). The CDR3 sequence is 17 residues long. V gave up 0 bases and J gave up 5 bases, with 16 bases separating them. Germline values: CDR1 MNHEY, CDR2 SMNVEV (reference sequence). The CDR3: CASSLSKAGPGTGELFF. In nucleotides, the CDR3 is TGTGCCAGCAGTTTATCGAAGGCGGGCCCCGGGACCGGGGAGCTGTTTTTT.

The chain is built from TRBV19 and TRBJ2-7; TRBD2 aligns across 11 bases. The CDR3 is 16 residues long. Germline CDR1 is LNHDA and CDR2 is SQIVND (reference sequence). V trimming: 1 base; J trimming: 2 bases; junction bases outside the gene matches: 4. The CDR3 reads CASSIAGLAGTYEQYF. CDR3 nucleotide sequence: TGTGCCAGTAGTATAGCCGGACTAGCGGGTACCTACGAGCAGTACTTC.

V is TRBV7-9 and J is TRBJ1-1; D is perhaps TRBD1 (6 bases). There are 16 residues in the CDR3. The germline V gene encodes CDR1 SEHNR and CDR2 FQNEAQ (reference sequence). Trimming took 5 bases from V and 3 from J, leaving 19 bases between them. CDR3 protein: CASSPRAGVSDTEAFF. CDR3 DNA sequence: TGTGCCAGCAGCCCTAGAGCAGGGGTTAGCGACACTGAAGCTTTCTTT.

The chain combines TRBV14 with TRBJ2-5, with 9 positions matching TRBD2. The junction had 8 bases not matched to a gene; V was cut back by 4 bases and J by 2 bases. The CDR3 extends over 16 amino acids. The germline V gene encodes CDR1 SGHDN and CDR2 FVKESK. CDR3 bases: TGTGCCAGCAGCCGATGGGTAGCGGGAGAGCAAGAGACCCAGTACTTC. Translation gives CASSRWVAGEQETQYF.

The chain is built from TRBV9 and TRBJ2-1, with 12 bases lining up with TRBD2. Germline lookup yields CDR1 SGDLS and CDR2 YYNGEE. Trimming removed 3 bases from V and 8 bases from J; junction bases left unmatched: 9. The CDR3 has 16 amino acids. The chain's CDR3 is CASSAQLAGGPDEQFF. As DNA, the CDR3 is TGTGCCAGCAGCGCTCAGCTAGCGGGAGGGCCAGATGAGCAGTTCTTC. Full variable domain (missing parts from reference TRBV9 and TRBJ2-1): DSGVTQTPKHLITATGQRVTLRCSPRSGDLSVYWYQQSLDQGLQFLIQYYNGEERAKGNILERFSAQQFPDLHSELNLSSLELGDSALYFCASSAQLAGGPDEQFFGPGTRLTVL.